These 19 T cell receptor beta chains came from one sample sequenced in a study of beta chain features in type 1 diabetes. Expressed TCRB transcripts got sequenced, as all isolated RNA was reverse transcribed. Using immunoSEQ multiplex PCR, the repertoire was profiled, and TCRdb retains in-frame clones only, with some absent. Of fewer than 350,000 clones listed, about 20% are singletons. The sequenced sample consisted of naive CD4+ T cells from blood. Source of these receptors: a woman in her late teens or twenties in good health.

The V and J genes are TRBV5-8 and TRBJ2-6; no firm D call. The V gene's germline CDR1 is SGHTS and CDR2 YDEGEE. The CDR3 is made up of 15 amino acids. Trimming cost V 3 bases and J 0 bases, with 7 bases left between them. In nucleotides, the CDR3 is TGTGCCAGCAGCTGGGCGTTCTCTGGGGCCAACGTCCTGACTTTC. Amino acid sequence: CASSWAFSGANVLTF.

V is TRBV5-1 and J is TRBJ1-2, with a tentative D call TRBD1 (5 bases). CDR1 is SGHRS and CDR2 is YFSETQ in the germline V gene. V was pared by 0 bases and J by 4 bases, with 7 bases between. The CDR3 length is 13 residues. The CDR3 bases are TGCGCCAGCAGCTTGGACAGGTTCTATGGCTACACCTTC. Its translation is CASSLDRFYGYTF.

This clone was seen a handful of times. The rearrangement uses TRBV11-1 and TRBJ2-3, with 7 bases matching TRBD2. This CDR3 spans 16 amino acids. Germline CDR1 SGHAT, CDR2 FQDESV (reference sequence). V trimming: 6 bases; J trimming: 2 bases; junction bases outside the gene matches: 11. The CDR3 sequence is CASSWSSLAATDTQYF. CDR3 nucleotide sequence: TGTGCCAGCAGTTGGAGTTCTCTAGCGGCCACAGATACGCAGTATTTT.

This clone was detected a few times. The chain has TRBV29-1 and TRBJ2-1; 12 bases match TRBD2. The CDR3 runs 16 residues. Germline CDR1 and CDR2: SQVTM and ANQGSEA. The V segment lost 4 bases and the J segment 0 bases; nucleotides outside the gene matches: 4. In DNA form, the CDR3 reads TGCAGCGTTGTGCCTAGCGGGAGGGCCTCCTACAATGAGCAGTTCTTC. As protein: CSVVPSGRASYNEQFF.

The chain carries TRBV7-2 and TRBJ2-3; D is perhaps TRBD1 (6 bases). Trimming cost V 1 base and J 8 bases, with 13 bases left between them. The germline V gene has CDR1 SGHTA and CDR2 FQGNSA. CDR3 length: 14 residues. The CDR3 sequence is CASSLGGTIGTQYF. The CDR3, as DNA: TGTGCCAGCAGCTTAGGTGGGACAATTGGTACGCAGTATTTT.

This clone was seen just once. The J gene is TRBJ2-3, the V gene TRBV11-3; 10 nucleotides match TRBD2. J lost 1 base, V lost 11 bases, and 3 bases had no gene match. In germline, CDR1 is SGHNT, CDR2 YENEEA. This CDR3 contains 13 residues. Here the CDR3 DNA reads TGTGCCTCGGGGACTAGCGGCACAGATACGCAGTATTTT. Protein product: CASGTSGTDTQYF.

The gene calls are TRBV5-1 and TRBJ2-3; a possible D gene is TRBD1 (5 bases). The length of the CDR3 is 12 residues. V shed 7 bases and J shed 4 bases, with 10 bases lying between them. Germline CDR1 reads SGHRS; CDR2 reads YFSETQ. The CDR3 here is CASGQGSDTQYF. Written as DNA, the CDR3 is TGCGCCAGCGGTCAGGGTTCAGATACGCAGTATTTT.

This clone was detected a few times. This chain joins TRBV19 and TRBJ2-7; the D gene is possibly TRBD1 (5 bases). V lost 5 bases to trimming and J lost 1 base, with 15 bases between them. This CDR3 comprises 15 residues. Germline-derived CDR1 and CDR2 are LNHDA and SQIVND (reference sequence). This CDR3 is CASSAARQSSYEQYF. CDR3 nucleotides: TGTGCCAGTAGTGCAGCTAGACAGAGTTCCTACGAGCAGTACTTC.

The J gene is TRBJ1-1, the V gene TRBV5-6; D not certain. The germline V gene encodes CDR1 SGHDT and CDR2 YYEEEE. The V end was cut by 2 bases, the J end by 4 bases, with 9 bases between. There are 13 residues in the CDR3. The CDR3 loop is CASSFPPGTEAFF. The CDR3 bases are TGTGCCAGCAGCTTCCCCCCGGGCACTGAAGCTTTCTTT. Supplemented by reference TRBV5-6 and TRBJ1-1, the full variable domain reads DAGVTQSPTHLIKTRGQQVTLRCSPKSGHDTVSWYQQALGQGPQFIFQYYEEEERQRGNFPDRFSGHQFPNYSSELNVNALLLGDSALYLCASSFPPGTEAFFGQGTRLTVV.

The table lists this clone with a few counts. At one of its ends the junction is not consistent with the germline gene, which may arise from a read error. This rearrangement joins TRBV29-1 to TRBJ2-5, with D unresolved. This CDR3 is 14 amino acids long. CDR1 is SQVTM, CDR2 ANQGSEA, per germline. CDR3 sequence: CSVEERTRQEAQYF. DNA of the CDR3: TGCAGCGTTGAAGAACGTACACGGCAAGAGGCCCAGTACTTC.

The chain employs TRBV30 and TRBJ2-1; 7 positions agree with TRBD2. The V segment lost 0 bases and the J segment 6 bases; nucleotides outside the gene matches: 11. The CDR3 has 16 residues. CDR1 and CDR2 from the germline V gene are GTSNPN and SVGIG (reference sequence). CDR3 nucleotide sequence: TGTGCCTGGAGTGTAAAGGTTGCGGGAGCATCCAATGAGCAGTTCTTC. Protein: CAWSVKVAGASNEQFF.

This clone has more than one count but fewer than ten. This rearrangement joins TRBV5-4 to TRBJ2-1; 7 nucleotides align to TRBD2. From germline, CDR1 is SGHNT and CDR2 YYREEE (reference sequence). The CDR3 length is 17 residues. V was pared by 4 bases and J by 4 bases, with 14 bases of the junction left unmatched. DNA of the CDR3: TGTGCCAGCAGCCTGAGGGGCGGCCTAGCGGCTTACAATGAGCAGTTCTTC. It specifies CASSLRGGLAAYNEQFF.

The chain has TRBV5-1 and TRBJ1-4; 9 bases fit TRBD1. Germline CDR1 SGHRS, CDR2 YFSETQ. The CDR3 consists of 14 residues. Germline trimming cut 2 bases from V and 10 bases from J; bases unmatched to any gene: 6. CDR3 DNA: TGCGCCAGCAGCTTCGGACAGGGGCAGGGAAAACTGTTTTTT. It codes for CASSFGQGQGKLFF.

The genes are TRBV30 and TRBJ2-3; a possible D gene is TRBD1 (6 bases). The germline V gene encodes CDR1 GTSNPN and CDR2 SVGIG (reference sequence). The CDR3 is 13 amino acids. Deletions cut 7 bases from V and 6 bases from J, with 17 bases between. CDR3 residues: CASNREFADTQYF. The CDR3 nucleotides read TGTGCCTCGAACAGGGAATTCGCCGATACGCAGTATTTT.

The chain links TRBV2 to TRBJ1-4; TRBD1 might be the D (5 bases). The CDR3 has 13 amino acids. Germline CDR1 SNHLY, CDR2 FYNNEI. V shed 3 bases and J shed 8 bases, with 10 bases lying between them. The DNA for the CDR3 is TGTGCCAGCAGTGACAGGGTGGGAGAAAAACTGTTTTTT. Amino acids: CASSDRVGEKLFF.

The J gene is TRBJ2-5, the V gene TRBV11-2; tentative D call: TRBD1 (6 bases). V was clipped by 5 bases and J by 5 bases, with 15 bases between them. Germline V gene sequence: CDR1 SGHAT, CDR2 FQNNGV. The CDR3 spans 14 residues. CDR3 sequence: CASSLTGTTETQYF. CDR3 DNA: TGTGCCAGCAGCCTCACCGGGACAACTGAGACCCAGTACTTC.

This clone was observed a few times. The genes are TRBV5-4 and TRBJ2-4; the match to TRBD2 covers 10 bases. Germline-derived CDR1 and CDR2 are SGHNT and YYREEE (reference sequence). The CDR3 is 16 residues long. V shed 3 bases and J 2 bases; nucleotides not matched to a gene: 5. CDR3 sequence (DNA): TGTGCCAGCAGCTCCGGAACTAGCGGGACCAAAAACATTCAGTACTTC. Its translation is CASSSGTSGTKNIQYF.

This clone was counted a few times. The chain has TRBV13 and TRBJ2-7; the match to TRBD2 covers 7 bases. There are 11 residues in the CDR3. V shed 5 bases and J 10 bases; nucleotides not matched to a gene: 5. Per germline, CDR1 PRHDT and CDR2 FYEKMQ (reference sequence). As DNA, the CDR3 is TGTGCCAGCAGCCTAACTAGCGATCAGTACTTC. This codes for CASSLTSDQYF.

This clone was seen more than once but under ten times. CDR3 loop: CASSPRRTSGLYEQYF. CDR3 DNA: TGTGCCAGCAGCCCGAGGAGGACTAGCGGTCTATACGAGCAGTACTTC. V gene TRBV7-9 combines with J gene TRBJ2-7; the match to TRBD2 covers 10 bases. Trimming at V came to 5 bases and at J to 4 bases, leaving 11 bases not matched to a gene. This CDR3 comprises 16 residues. Germline V lookup: CDR1 SEHNR, CDR2 FQNEAQ (reference sequence).